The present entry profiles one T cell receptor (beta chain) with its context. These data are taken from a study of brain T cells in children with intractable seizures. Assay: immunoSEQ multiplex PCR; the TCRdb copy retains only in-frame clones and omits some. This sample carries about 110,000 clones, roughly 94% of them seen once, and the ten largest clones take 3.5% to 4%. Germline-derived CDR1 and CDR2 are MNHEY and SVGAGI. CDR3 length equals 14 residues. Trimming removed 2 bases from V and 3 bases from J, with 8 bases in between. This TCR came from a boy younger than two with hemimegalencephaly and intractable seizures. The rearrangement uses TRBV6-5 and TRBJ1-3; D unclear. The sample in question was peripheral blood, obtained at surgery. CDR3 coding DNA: TGTGCCAGCAGTTACGGCAGGCATGGAAACACCATATATTTT. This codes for CASSYGRHGNTIYF.